What follows describes a single T cell receptor (beta chain). Its target is not known. The data are from a study of T cell responses to AZD1222 COVID-19 vaccine. Findings of the study overall: Sampling captured repertoires only after the peak T cell response. After two AZD1222 doses, spike-specific TCR breadth and depth rose versus day 0.

Trimming removed 2 bases from V and 2 bases from J; junction bases left unmatched: 4. The CDR3 loop spans 15 amino acids. From germline, CDR1 is GTSNPN and CDR2 SVGIG (reference sequence). The table came from immunoSEQ multiplex PCR; TCRdb's copy has only in-frame clones and leaves some out. This table has more than 95,000 clones, 88% appearing once. V and J are TRBV30 and TRBJ1-5; 9 bases line up with TRBD1. The sequence derives from an adult who received the AZD1222 COVID-19 vaccine. The sequenced sample was peripheral blood, obtained 28 days after the second AZD1222 dose. The CDR3: CAWSQGQGGNQPQHF. CDR3 sequence (DNA): TGTGCCTGGAGTCAGGGACAGGGAGGCAATCAGCCCCAGCATTTT. The full variable domain, its missing parts supplied by reference TRBV30 and TRBJ1-5, is SQTIHQWPATLVQPVGSPLSLECTVEGTSNPNLYWYRQAAGRGLQLLFYSVGIGQISSEVPQNLSASRPQDRQFILSSKKLLLSDSGFYLCAWSQGQGGNQPQHFGDGTRLSIL.